What follows are 28 T cell receptor beta chains derived from one specimen sequenced in a study of blood T cell repertoires in COVID-19. Repertoires were generated with immunoSEQ multiplex PCR, while TCRdb's copy carries only in-frame clones and drops some. The sample contains roughly 120,000 clones, more than 80% of which appear only once. The specimen was peripheral blood. These receptors came from a woman aged 80 or older with COVID-19, enrolled during active disease.

Turning to this clone: The same CDR3 is also encoded by other DNA sequences in this sample. V usage is TRBV5-1 and J usage is TRBJ2-1; 12 nucleotides agree with TRBD2. The CDR3 totals 15 residues. Germline CDR1 and CDR2: SGHRS and YFSETQ. V lost 0 bases, J lost 7 bases, and 2 bases stayed unmatched. Here the CDR3 DNA reads TGCGCCAGCAGCTTGGGACTAGCGGGAGTGAATGAGCAGTTCTTC. It encodes CASSLGLAGVNEQFF. Full variable domain (remainder filled in from reference TRBV5-1 and TRBJ2-1): KAGVTQTPRYLIKTRGQQVTLSCSPISGHRSVSWYQQTPGQGLQFLFEYFSETQRNKGNFPGRFSGRQFSNSRSEMNVSTLELGDSALYLCASSLGLAGVNEQFFGPGTRLTVL.

This chain links TRBV28 with TRBJ2-7; 9 bases match TRBD2. V lost 1 base and J lost 4; bases outside the gene matches: 5. Germline V lookup: CDR1 MDHEN, CDR2 SYDVKM. This CDR3 contains 15 residues. CDR3 bases: TGTGCCAGCAGTTTATCGGTAGCGGGAGTTTACGAGCAGTACTTC. Translated, it gives CASSLSVAGVYEQYF.

The chain combines TRBV5-5 with TRBJ2-1; 10 bases align to TRBD2. Germline CDR1 and CDR2: SGHKS and YYEKEE (reference sequence). This CDR3 has 17 residues. Losses at the gene ends were 0 bases for V and 8 bases for J; bases not matched to a gene: 11. The CDR3 DNA is TGTGCCAGCAGCTTGGGAATCCGCCTAGCGGGAGTCTATGAGCAGTTCTTC. It specifies CASSLGIRLAGVYEQFF.

J is TRBJ1-3 and V is TRBV2; D is unclear. Trimming took 6 bases from V and 4 from J, leaving 10 bases between them. The V gene's germline CDR1 is SNHLY and CDR2 FYNNEI. The CDR3 totals 13 residues. The CDR3 reads CASSRETGNTIYF. As DNA, the CDR3 is TGTGCCAGCAGCCGAGAGACAGGAAACACCATATATTTT.

This clone was recorded once. This chain joins TRBV25-1 and TRBJ2-2, with a weak D call TRBD1 (5 bases). With 1 base removed from V and 1 base from J, the gap between germline ends came to 10 bases. CDR3 size: 16 residues. From germline, CDR1 is MGHDK and CDR2 SYGVNS. DNA of the CDR3: TGTGCCAGCAGTGAATGGCCAGGGATGAACACCGGGGAGCTGTTTTTT. This translates into CASSEWPGMNTGELFF. The full variable domain, its missing parts supplied by reference TRBV25-1 and TRBJ2-2, is EADIYQTPRYLVIGTGKKITLECSQTMGHDKMYWYQQDPGMELHLIHYSYGVNSTEKGDLSSESTVSRIRTEHFPLTLESARPSHTSQYLCASSEWPGMNTGELFFGEGSRLTVL.

The chain joins TRBV28 to TRBJ2-2, with 9 bases matching TRBD2. In germline, CDR1 is MDHEN, CDR2 SYDVKM. Trimming cost V 2 bases and J 4 bases; bases outside gene matches: 5. CDR3 length: 16 residues. CDR3 protein: CASSLPLAGLTGELFF. As DNA, the CDR3 is TGTGCCAGCAGTTTACCCCTAGCGGGGCTCACCGGGGAGCTGTTTTTT.

V gene TRBV5-1 combines with J gene TRBJ2-1; 9 nucleotides match TRBD1. CDR1 is SGHRS, CDR2 YFSETQ, per germline. This CDR3 has 15 residues. The J segment lost 9 bases and the V segment lost 0 bases, leaving 7 bases of the junction unmatched. CDR3 region: CASSLEGTGKGEQFF. As DNA, the CDR3 is TGCGCCAGCAGCTTGGAGGGGACAGGGAAGGGTGAGCAGTTCTTC. The full variable domain, in which reference TRBV5-1 and TRBJ2-1 provide the parts outside the CDR3, is KAGVTQTPRYLIKTRGQQVTLSCSPISGHRSVSWYQQTPGQGLQFLFEYFSETQRNKGNFPGRFSGRQFSNSRSEMNVSTLELGDSALYLCASSLEGTGKGEQFFGPGTRLTVL.

V and J are TRBV20-1 and TRBJ1-1; maybe TRBD1 (6 bases). The CDR3 contains 11 residues. CDR1 and CDR2 from the germline V gene are DFQATT and SNEGSKA (reference sequence). The germline V and J ends were trimmed by 6 bases and 1 base, with 6 bases remaining between them. The CDR3 sequence: CSARGNTEAFF. In nucleotides, the CDR3 is TGCAGTGCCAGGGGGAACACTGAAGCTTTCTTT.

This rearrangement joins TRBV12-3 or TRBV12-4 to TRBJ2-7, with 7 nucleotides matching TRBD1. With V trimmed by 5 bases and J by 6 bases, 4 bases remained unmatched. CDR3 size: 12 residues. CDR3 protein: CASSETGFEQYF. The CDR3 coding sequence is TGTGCCAGCAGTGAGACAGGGTTCGAGCAGTACTTC.

The chain combines TRBV5-5 with TRBJ2-1, with D unclear. V was pared by 4 bases and J by 5 bases, with 16 bases between. The CDR3 is 15 amino acids. CDR1 and CDR2 (germline): SGHKS, YYEKEE (reference sequence). CDR3: CASSPVGPGDNEQFF. CDR3 sequence (DNA): TGTGCCAGCAGCCCAGTCGGTCCCGGAGACAATGAGCAGTTCTTC.

V usage is TRBV7-2 and J usage is TRBJ2-1; the D gene is possibly TRBD2 (5 bases). The germline V and J ends were trimmed by 5 bases and 14 bases, with 16 bases remaining between them. CDR1 and CDR2 (germline): SGHTA, FQGNSA. The CDR3 totals 12 residues. DNA of the CDR3: TGTGCCAGCAGCGCCACATTGGAGGCAAAGTTCTTC. Its translation is CASSATLEAKFF.

This clone occurred a few times. The chain recombines TRBV27 with TRBJ1-2, with 7 bases matching TRBD1. J gave up 3 bases and V 8 bases, and 12 bases lay outside the gene matches. The CDR3 is 15 amino acids. Per germline, CDR1 MNHEY and CDR2 SMNVEV (reference sequence). CDR3 sequence: CASAPVAGGHYGYTF. The DNA of the CDR3 is TGTGCCAGCGCCCCGGTGGCAGGGGGTCACTATGGCTACACCTTC.

This clone came up a few times. The genes are TRBV6-5 and TRBJ2-3; 11 bases are shared with TRBD2. The CDR3 runs to 16 residues. Losses at the gene ends were 4 bases for V and 9 bases for J; bases not matched to a gene: 12. Germline CDR1 reads MNHEY; CDR2 reads SVGAGI. As DNA, the CDR3 is TGTGCCAGCAGTTCCATTATAGCGGGAGGGCCGTCGACGCAGTATTTT. Protein product: CASSSIIAGGPSTQYF.

V and J are TRBV5-1 and TRBJ1-1, with a weak D call TRBD1 (6 bases). The CDR3 runs 13 residues. V was clipped by 0 bases and J by 5 bases, with 8 bases between them. Germline CDR1 SGHRS, CDR2 YFSETQ. The CDR3 DNA is TGCGCCAGCAGCTTGGAGAGGGGGACTGAAGCTTTCTTT. Protein product: CASSLERGTEAFF.

This clone has only a few counts. The chain combines TRBV7-8 with TRBJ1-3; 7 nucleotides match TRBD1. Germline values: CDR1 SGHVS, CDR2 FQNEAQ. The CDR3 consists of 17 residues. The ends lost 4 bases at V and 4 bases at J; junction bases unmatched: 13. This CDR3 is CASSYVIGGAQGNTIYF. CDR3 nucleotide sequence: TGTGCCAGCAGCTACGTTATAGGGGGCGCTCAGGGAAACACCATATATTTT.

The chain joins TRBV19 to TRBJ1-2; D may be TRBD1 (6 bases). Trimming removed 5 bases at V and 2 bases at J, with 15 bases between. The CDR3 sequence is 15 residues long. Germline-derived CDR1 and CDR2 are LNHDA and SQIVND (reference sequence). The CDR3 coding sequence is TGTGCCAGTAGTGCAAACAGGGTATGGAACTATGGCTACACCTTC. Its translation is CASSANRVWNYGYTF.

The rearrangement joins TRBV11-1 to TRBJ2-7, with 9 bases fitting TRBD1. The CDR3 is 13 amino acids. Germline assignment: CDR1 SGHAT and CDR2 FQDESV (reference sequence). After removal of 6 bases from V and 3 bases from J, the junction contained 3 bases not matched to a gene. Written as DNA, the CDR3 is TGTGCCAGCAGTCAGGGACAGGGCTACGAGCAGTACTTC. It encodes CASSQGQGYEQYF.

V usage is TRBV6-5 and J usage is TRBJ2-7; weak D call: TRBD2 (6 bases). The CDR3 runs to 16 residues. In germline, CDR1 is MNHEY, CDR2 SVGAGI. V was clipped by 0 bases and J by 0 bases, with 12 bases between them. The CDR3 reads CASSYSPSGVSYEQYF. CDR3 sequence (DNA): TGTGCCAGCAGTTACTCCCCTTCGGGGGTCTCCTACGAGCAGTACTTC.

The V gene is TRBV28, the J gene TRBJ2-7; 11 nucleotides line up with TRBD1. The J segment lost 0 bases and the V segment lost 4 bases, leaving 2 bases of the junction unmatched. In germline, CDR1 is MDHEN, CDR2 SYDVKM. The CDR3 has 15 amino acids. CDR3 loop: CASSSGQGGSYEQYF. The CDR3 DNA follows: TGTGCCAGCAGTTCGGGACAGGGGGGCTCCTACGAGCAGTACTTC.

V gene TRBV6-2 or TRBV6-3 combines with J gene TRBJ2-3, with 13 bases fitting TRBD2. From germline, CDR1 is MNHEY and CDR2 SVGEGT. CDR3 length: 15 residues. Germline trimming cut 5 bases from V and 4 bases from J; bases unmatched to any gene: 3. This CDR3 reads CASSRTSGRPDTQYF. The CDR3 region has the DNA TGTGCCAGCAGTCGGACTAGCGGGAGACCAGATACGCAGTATTTT.

In regard to this clone: Its ends do not fully match the called genes, so a read error is possible. The J gene is TRBJ2-5, the V gene TRBV15; 7 bases agree with TRBD1. There are 18 residues in the CDR3. Looked up from germline, CDR1 is LNHNV and CDR2 is YYDKDF (reference sequence). The CDR3 sequence: CTTSRDGALRTGQETQYF. The CDR3 nucleotides read TGTACCACCAGCAGAGATGGGGCCCTGAGGACAGGACAAGAGACCCAGTACTTC.

The CDR3 loop is CSVAGPSGETQYF. The CDR3 nucleotides read TGCAGCGTTGCCGGGCCCTCGGGGGAGACCCAGTACTTC. The chain links TRBV29-1 to TRBJ2-5; D might be TRBD2 (5 bases). The CDR3 is made up of 13 amino acids. Germline assignment: CDR1 SQVTM and CDR2 ANQGSEA. Trimming removed 4 bases from V and 5 bases from J, with 14 bases in between.

In this sample, this clone turned up once. V gene TRBV10-3 combines with J gene TRBJ2-3; possibly TRBD2 for D (5 bases). Germline CDR1 is ENHRY and CDR2 is SYGVKD. The CDR3 extends over 13 amino acids. The germline V and J ends were trimmed by 7 bases and 6 bases, with 14 bases remaining between them. CDR3 bases: TGTGCCATCAAAGGGAGTGGGTCGGATACGCAGTATTTT. Translated, it gives CAIKGSGSDTQYF.

The chain is built from TRBV27 and TRBJ1-1, with TRBD1 identical over 9 bases. The CDR3 is made up of 13 amino acids. Trimming cost V 6 bases and J 10 bases; bases outside gene matches: 9. Germline CDR1 and CDR2: MNHEY and SMNVEV (reference sequence). CDR3 region: CASSAGTGYRAFF. Here the CDR3 DNA reads TGTGCCAGCAGCGCCGGGACAGGGTATAGAGCTTTCTTT.

The J gene is TRBJ1-2, the V gene TRBV12-3 or TRBV12-4; 10 nucleotides align to TRBD1. This CDR3 has 12 residues. After removal of 5 bases from V and 7 bases from J, the junction contained 1 base not matched to a gene. CDR3: CASSRQGAGYTF. The DNA for the CDR3 is TGTGCCAGCAGTCGACAGGGGGCTGGCTACACCTTC.

The chain couples TRBV27 to TRBJ2-7; tentatively, D is TRBD1 (7 bases). V lost 5 bases to trimming and J lost 2 bases, with 10 bases between them. Germline V gene lookup returns CDR1 MNHEY and CDR2 SMNVEV (reference sequence). The CDR3 sequence is 13 residues long. This CDR3 reads CASSGGTAYEQYF. Written as DNA, the CDR3 is TGTGCCAGCAGTGGGGGGACAGCCTACGAGCAGTACTTC.

This chain uses TRBV7-9 with TRBJ2-1; 8 bases agree with TRBD2. Per germline, CDR1 SEHNR and CDR2 FQNEAQ (reference sequence). V gave up 5 bases and J gave up 3 bases; unmatched junction bases: 12. The CDR3 consists of 17 residues. The CDR3 reads CASSGGGRIVNYNEQFF. CDR3 DNA: TGTGCCAGCAGCGGTGGCGGGAGGATTGTAAACTACAATGAGCAGTTCTTC.

The chain couples TRBV19 to TRBJ1-2; D not resolved. CDR1 and CDR2 from the germline V gene are LNHDA and SQIVND (reference sequence). This CDR3 spans 12 amino acids. V was trimmed by 4 bases and J by 8 bases, leaving 11 bases between them. CDR3 DNA sequence: TGTGCCAGTAGTAATTTTCCGGGAGGCTACACCTTC. This translates into CASSNFPGGYTF.